The 30 T cell receptor beta chains in this list originate from one sample, sequenced in a study of T cell changes during pregnancy in multiple sclerosis. The protocol was immunoSEQ multiplex PCR, while the TCRdb copy is restricted to in-frame clones and leaves out a portion. The profile shows 85,000 to 130,000 clones, around nine tenths of them singletons. The sample here was peripheral blood, taken in the second trimester of pregnancy. These TCRs come from a female donor with multiple sclerosis, enrolled in a pregnancy study.

This clone has a single count. The chain recombines TRBV7-9 with TRBJ2-7; D ambiguous. The CDR3 is 11 amino acids. The V gene lost 4 bases and the J gene lost 2 bases, with 3 bases spanning the gap. Per germline, CDR1 SEHNR and CDR2 FQNEAQ (reference sequence). The CDR3 protein is CASSSTYEQYF. The CDR3 bases are TGTGCCAGCAGCTCCACCTACGAGCAGTACTTC.

This chain links TRBV7-9 with TRBJ2-5; D is uncertain. Germline CDR1 is SEHNR and CDR2 is FQNEAQ (reference sequence). The CDR3 has 16 residues. The V gene lost 5 bases and the J gene lost 2 bases, with 18 bases spanning the gap. The CDR3 DNA reads as TGTGCCAGCAGCGTAGGCGCCGCATTTACTCAAGAGACCCAGTACTTC. This encodes CASSVGAAFTQETQYF.

V and J are TRBV19 and TRBJ1-2; no reliable D call. The CDR3 spans 11 residues. Trimming removed 10 bases from V and 4 bases from J, with 10 bases in between. The germline V gene has CDR1 LNHDA and CDR2 SQIVND (reference sequence). In DNA, the CDR3 is TGTGCCACCCTTTCACTCTATGGCTACACCTTC. It is translated as CATLSLYGYTF.

DNA for the CDR3: TGTGCCAGCATTGGAACAGGGCCTAAAGAGACCCAGTACTTC. This encodes CASIGTGPKETQYF. The V and J genes are TRBV2 and TRBJ2-5; TRBD1 might be the D (6 bases). Between the trimmed V and J ends, which lost 7 bases and 3 bases, there was a span of 15 bases. Germline CDR1 is SNHLY and CDR2 is FYNNEI. The CDR3 covers 14 residues.

The chain carries TRBV7-8 and TRBJ2-3; unclear D gene. The ends were cut back, 5 bases at V and 1 base at J, with 4 bases in the middle. Looked up from germline, CDR1 is SGHVS and CDR2 is FQNEAQ. This CDR3 has 12 residues. The CDR3 DNA reads TGTGCCAGCAGCCGCGGCACAGATACGCAGTATTTT. It codes for CASSRGTDTQYF.

The CDR3 here is CASSPPPSEGNYGYTF. CDR3 sequence (DNA): TGTGCCAGCAGTCCCCCCCCGTCAGAGGGTAACTATGGCTACACCTTC. This sequence joins TRBV6-4 and TRBJ1-2; D gene unclear. Germline V CDR1 and CDR2: MRHNA, SNTAGT. The germline V and J ends were trimmed by 5 bases and 1 base, with 17 bases remaining between them. This CDR3 spans 16 amino acids.

CDR3 DNA sequence: TGTGCCAGCAGTGACAGGGGGCCGCCGTCCTATGGCTACACCTTC. This translates into CASSDRGPPSYGYTF. The chain carries TRBV6-1 and TRBJ1-2; 8 nucleotides match TRBD1. CDR1 and CDR2 (germline): MNHNS, SASEGT. Trimming at V came to 3 bases and at J to 4 bases, leaving 7 bases not matched to a gene. This CDR3 has 15 amino acids.

The J gene is TRBJ1-5, the V gene TRBV18, with D possibly being TRBD1 (6 bases). Germline lookup yields CDR1 KGHSH and CDR2 LQKENI. The CDR3 runs 15 residues. V was clipped by 3 bases and J by 7 bases, with 16 bases between them. This chain's CDR3 is CASSPAGGLGQPQHF. For the CDR3, the DNA is TGTGCCAGCTCACCGGCCGGGGGGCTCGGCCAGCCCCAGCATTTT.

The chain carries TRBV27 and TRBJ1-2; D not resolved. CDR3 size: 14 residues. Germline loops: CDR1 MNHEY, CDR2 SMNVEV (reference sequence). V was shortened by 3 bases and J by 6 bases, with 14 bases between the two germline ends. The DNA for the CDR3 is TGTGCCAGCAGTTTGAGTCCCGGGAGGGATGGCTACACCTTC. This encodes CASSLSPGRDGYTF.

The chain has TRBV2 and TRBJ1-6, with TRBD1 matching 7 bases. The CDR3 consists of 15 residues. Germline V gene data show CDR1 as SNHLY and CDR2 as FYNNEI. Trimming at V came to 6 bases and at J to 9 bases, leaving 11 bases not matched to a gene. DNA of the CDR3: TGTGCCAGCAGCGCATCAGGGGGGCGAGGTTCACCCCTCCACTTT. Its translation: CASSASGGRGSPLHF.

The V gene is TRBV2, the J gene TRBJ1-1; 8 bases fit TRBD1. The V gene's germline CDR1 is SNHLY and CDR2 FYNNEI. V trimming: 8 bases; J trimming: 2 bases; junction bases outside the gene matches: 13. CDR3 length: 16 residues. CDR3 region: CASQWGIGQGNTEAFF. The CDR3 region has the DNA TGTGCCAGCCAATGGGGGATAGGACAGGGTAACACTGAAGCTTTCTTT.

The chain has TRBV28 and TRBJ2-3; weak D call: TRBD2 (5 bases). CDR1 and CDR2 (germline): MDHEN, SYDVKM. The CDR3 extends over 16 amino acids. V dropped 5 bases and J dropped 6 bases, with 21 bases sitting between them. The CDR3 reads CASSPSSSGGRDTQYF. The CDR3 region has the DNA TGTGCCAGCAGTCCCTCTTCCAGCGGAGGCAGGGATACGCAGTATTTT.

V is TRBV4-2 and J is TRBJ2-1; no definite D call. The germline V gene has CDR1 LGHNA and CDR2 YNFKEQ. The CDR3 has 13 residues. Trimming removed 3 bases at V and 2 bases at J, with 5 bases between. Here the CDR3 DNA reads TGTGCCAGCAGCCATGACACCTACAATGAGCAGTTCTTC. Protein: CASSHDTYNEQFF.

The V call is TRBV9, the J call TRBJ1-2; no clear D gene. The CDR3 extends over 14 amino acids. CDR1 SGDLS and CDR2 YYNGEE come from the germline V gene. Trimming shortened V by 0 bases and J by 2 bases, and 8 bases separated the two germline ends. The CDR3 region has the DNA TGTGCCAGCAGCGTAGGAGGGTCCAACTATGGCTACACCTTC. Translation gives CASSVGGSNYGYTF.

The chain uses TRBV7-6 and TRBJ2-3; 7 positions match TRBD1. After removal of 5 bases from V and 4 bases from J, the junction contained 9 bases not matched to a gene. The CDR3 consists of 15 residues. Germline V gives CDR1 SGHVS, CDR2 FNYEAQ. CDR3 sequence (DNA): TGTGCCAGCAGCGTACGGGGACAGTCAGCAGATACGCAGTATTTT. Translated, it gives CASSVRGQSADTQYF. Looking up the rest from reference TRBV7-6 and TRBJ2-3 gives the full variable domain: GAGVSQSPRYKVTKRGQDVALRCDPISGHVSLYWYRQALGQGPEFLTYFNYEAQQDKSGLPNDRFSAERPEGSISTLTIQRTEQRDSAMYRCASSVRGQSADTQYFGPGTRLTVL.

V usage is TRBV6-1 and J usage is TRBJ1-2; 7 bases are a match to TRBD1. V was clipped by 3 bases and J by 7 bases; unmatched bases: 8. The CDR3 consists of 14 residues. Germline lookup yields CDR1 MNHNS and CDR2 SASEGT. The CDR3 nucleotides read TGTGCCAGCAGTGACGATTGGACAGGCGGTGGCTACACCTTC. Protein sequence: CASSDDWTGGGYTF.

The J gene is TRBJ1-1, the V gene TRBV7-6; D perhaps matches TRBD1 (6 bases). The germline V and J ends were trimmed by 1 base and 0 bases, with 9 bases remaining between them. The germline CDR1 and CDR2 sequences are SGHVS and FNYEAQ. This CDR3 comprises 15 residues. CDR3 DNA sequence: TGTGCCAGCAGCTTAGGGGACAACATGAACACTGAAGCTTTCTTT. Its protein is CASSLGDNMNTEAFF.

V is TRBV5-1 and J is TRBJ1-5; D is unresolved. V lost 7 bases and J 3 bases, leaving 20 bases between the germline ends. The CDR3 has 16 residues. From germline, CDR1 is SGHRS and CDR2 YFSETQ. CDR3 in DNA: TGCGCCAGCCGTATTAGCGCGGAAGGATACAATCAGCCCCAGCATTTT. As protein: CASRISAEGYNQPQHF.

The chain is built from TRBV2 and TRBJ1-1, with 7 bases aligning to TRBD1. Germline-derived CDR1 and CDR2 are SNHLY and FYNNEI. This CDR3 spans 16 amino acids. The junction had 12 bases not matched to a gene; V was cut back by 7 bases and J by 1 base. The CDR3 sequence: CASNRPSGQRNTEAFF. The CDR3 nucleotides are TGTGCCAGCAACCGACCCTCGGGACAGCGGAACACTGAAGCTTTCTTT.

This clone appeared once. The CDR3 region is CAWQGAVSNQPQHF. The DNA for the CDR3 is TGTGCCTGGCAGGGGGCAGTGAGCAATCAGCCCCAGCATTTT. The chain couples TRBV30 to TRBJ1-5, with TRBD1 matching 8 bases. V was clipped by 5 bases and J by 1 base; unmatched bases: 4. The length of the CDR3 is 14 residues. Looked up from germline, CDR1 is GTSNPN and CDR2 is SVGIG (reference sequence).

J is TRBJ2-7 and V is TRBV5-1, with 10 bases identical to TRBD1. V lost 0 bases, J lost 6 bases, and 6 bases stayed unmatched. From germline, CDR1 is SGHRS and CDR2 YFSETQ. The CDR3 sequence is 15 residues long. CDR3 loop: CASSLAGTGVVEQYF. CDR3 sequence (DNA): TGCGCCAGCAGCTTGGCAGGGACAGGGGTAGTCGAGCAGTACTTC.

This chain joins TRBV18 and TRBJ1-4; D remains ambiguous. V shed 2 bases and J shed 8 bases, with 9 bases lying between them. The CDR3 loop spans 13 amino acids. Germline CDR1 and CDR2: KGHSH and LQKENI. CDR3 loop: CASSPNVREKLFF. CDR3 DNA sequence: TGTGCCAGCTCACCAAATGTGCGGGAAAAACTGTTTTTT.

This rearrangement joins TRBV10-3 to TRBJ1-5; D gene unclear. V lost 0 bases, J lost 3 bases, and 12 bases lay in between. CDR1 is ENHRY, CDR2 SYGVKD, per germline. The CDR3 is 16 residues long. CDR3: CAISESPEGINQPQHF. CDR3 nucleotide sequence: TGTGCCATCAGTGAGTCCCCGGAGGGAATCAATCAGCCCCAGCATTTT.

The chain couples TRBV4-1 to TRBJ1-4, with D hard to call. The germline V gene encodes CDR1 MGHRA and CDR2 YSYEKL. This CDR3 is built from 15 residues. Trimming pared 1 base from V and 3 bases from J, leaving 9 bases between. The CDR3 coding sequence is TGCGCCAGCAGCCAAGTCGGGAAGCCTAATGAAAAACTGTTTTTT. Amino acids: CASSQVGKPNEKLFF.

The chain uses TRBV6-5 and TRBJ2-2, with 7 bases that match TRBD1. The CDR3 totals 16 residues. With V trimmed by 0 bases and J by 1 base, 2 bases remained unmatched. The germline V gene has CDR1 MNHEY and CDR2 SVGAGI. This CDR3 is CASSYSGTENTGELFF. The CDR3 nucleotides read TGTGCCAGCAGTTACTCGGGGACAGAGAACACCGGGGAGCTGTTTTTT.

The V gene is TRBV7-9, the J gene TRBJ1-3, with D possibly matching TRBD1 (5 bases). The CDR3 loop spans 13 amino acids. Deletions cut 5 bases from V and 2 bases from J, with 7 bases between. CDR1 is SEHNR, CDR2 FQNEAQ, per germline (reference sequence). CDR3 sequence: CASSEGAGNTIYF. CDR3 sequence (DNA): TGTGCCAGCAGCGAAGGGGCTGGAAACACCATATATTTT.

The chain recombines TRBV11-2 with TRBJ1-1; D remains unclear. Germline V gene sequence: CDR1 SGHAT, CDR2 FQNNGV. CDR3 length: 15 residues. V lost 1 base and J 0 bases, leaving 9 bases between the germline ends. CDR3 DNA: TGTGCCAGCAGCTTAGGATCGGGGATGAACACTGAAGCTTTCTTT. Protein: CASSLGSGMNTEAFF.

CDR3 in DNA: TGTGCCAGCAGCTTTAGAGGGGGGACAGTACCTGAAGCTTTCTTT. This encodes CASSFRGGTVPEAFF. The chain combines TRBV7-9 with TRBJ1-1; 7 nucleotides align to TRBD1. This CDR3 is 15 amino acids long. CDR1 is SEHNR, CDR2 FQNEAQ, per germline (reference sequence). V lost 3 bases, J lost 6 bases, and 10 bases stayed unmatched.

The chain couples TRBV5-6 to TRBJ2-7; TRBD2 is a possible D gene (5 bases). V was pared by 1 base and J by 1 base, with 9 bases between. Germline V CDR1 and CDR2: SGHDT, YYEEEE. CDR3 length: 14 residues. CDR3 sequence: CASSLLEGSYEQYF. Here the CDR3 DNA reads TGTGCCAGCAGCTTGTTAGAGGGTTCCTACGAGCAGTACTTC.

This clone is classed as medium-sized. V and J are TRBV19 and TRBJ2-7; 9 positions agree with TRBD2. V lost 1 base to trimming and J lost 3 bases; unmatched junction nucleotides: 4. The CDR3 consists of 15 residues. Germline assignment: CDR1 LNHDA and CDR2 SQIVND (reference sequence). CDR3 in amino acids: CASSIVAGVVYEQYF. The CDR3 DNA sequence: TGTGCCAGTAGTATAGTAGCGGGAGTGGTCTACGAGCAGTACTTC.